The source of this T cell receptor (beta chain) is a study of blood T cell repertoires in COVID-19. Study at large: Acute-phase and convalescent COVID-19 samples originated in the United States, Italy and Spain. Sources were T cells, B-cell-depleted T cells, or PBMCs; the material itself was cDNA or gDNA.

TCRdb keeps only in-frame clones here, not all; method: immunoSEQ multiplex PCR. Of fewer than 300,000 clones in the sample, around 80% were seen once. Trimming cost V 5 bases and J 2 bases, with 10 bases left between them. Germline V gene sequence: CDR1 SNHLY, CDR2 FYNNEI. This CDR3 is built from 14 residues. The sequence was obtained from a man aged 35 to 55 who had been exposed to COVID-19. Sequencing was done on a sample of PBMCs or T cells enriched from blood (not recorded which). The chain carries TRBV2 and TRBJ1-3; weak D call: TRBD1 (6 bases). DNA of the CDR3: TGTGCCAGCAGTATAACAGGGACTGGAAACACCATATATTTT. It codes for CASSITGTGNTIYF.